The clone carrying this T cell receptor (beta chain) showed up just a few times. Trimming removed 1 base at V and 4 bases at J, with 7 bases between. Germline V lookup: CDR1 SGHTA, CDR2 FQGTGA. The CDR3 sequence is 13 residues long. TCRdb re-analysed the PCR reads in MiXCR, keeping a single row per CDR3 protein. The sample contains almost 85,000 distinct CDR3 sequences, roughly 51% of which appear only once. The sample belongs to a study of CDR3 diversity in severe acne. The clonotype comes from a male donor in good health, without acne. Sequencing input: blood. J is TRBJ1-1 and V is TRBV7-3, with no clear D. The DNA for the CDR3 is TGTGCCAGCAGCTTAAGGGCGGCCACTGAAGCTTTCTTT. This gives the protein CASSLRAATEAFF.